This TCR beta chain stems from a study of Graves' ophthalmopathy and Graves' hyperthyroidism. Overall study findings and caveats: Sensitivity reached roughly 71% and specificity under 85% when the model predicted ophthalmopathy progression. In blood appeared most of the expanded thyroid clonotypes whose frequency exceeded 0.001.

The study amplified TCR beta CDR3 regions using RNA transcripts. A first-round RT-PCR used HTBI primers, followed by a second-round multiplex PCR. TCRdb fed the multiplex PCR reads into MiXCR, producing one record per CDR3 protein. The repertoire holds about 740,000 distinct CDR3 sequences, 40% seen once, with approximately 46% in the top ten. The CDR3 is 12 amino acids. With V trimmed by 6 bases and J by 11 bases, 7 bases remained unmatched. CDR1 SGHTA and CDR2 FQGTGA come from the germline V gene. A remark on this clonotype: The antigen is unknown.

The chain combines TRBV7-3 with TRBJ1-1; 9 positions match TRBD1. What was sequenced was peripheral blood. This receptor was taken from an adult man with Graves' ophthalmopathy. CDR3 nucleotides: TGTGCCAGCAGTACAGGGGGCCTTAGGGCTTTCTTT. Translating it yields CASSTGGLRAFF.